This record covers a single T cell receptor (beta chain). The antigen this receptor binds is unknown. Base qualities were left out, and no much larger clone turns up one base away. The CDR3 regions of human TCRbeta chains were analyzed by immunosequencing. The study's own analysis went as follows. Repertoire TCRs were matched against a reference library of SARS-CoV-2-specific TCRs generated with the MIRA antigen-specificity platform. Breadth was defined as the fraction of unique TCRs that were SARS-CoV-2-associated, and depth was defined as the fraction of total T cells that were SARS-CoV-2-associated. Using the MIRA data, each spike-specific TCR was mapped to the spike region that the TCR reacts to and placed in a CD4 or CD8 class. Log10-transformed breadth and depth values were compared by one-way ANOVA with Sidak's multiple comparisons tests. Sourced from immuneACCESS, this table was stored by TCRdb with only in-frame sequences that have V and J called. A share of the clones is absent; for the studies checked, an unresolved V gene accounts for under half, and the remainder has no known explanation. V, J and clone size are taken as reported in that table, and D and trimming were inferred from the DNA itself. The sample has 120,000 or so clones on record, roughly 92% of them singletons. Jointly, the top ten make up over 2% of the sample.

These data originate in a study of T cell responses to AZD1222 COVID-19 vaccine (dated by TCRdb to the early 2020s). Broadly, across the study: A total of just over 230 trial participants underwent TCR sequencing, of whom 200 to 220 received two doses of AZD1222 and about 25 received two doses of the MenACWY control vaccine. Trial participants were enrolled into age subgroups of 18-55, 56-69 and 70-plus years, which contained around 150, 28 and 57 TCR-sequenced participants, respectively.

The sample's time point label, in plain terms: about 28 days (+/-7) after the second vaccine dose. AZD1222 recipients with second doses at about 4 weeks or about 12 weeks were pooled, because spike-specific TCR depth and breadth did not differ between schedules. Samples from vaccinated people were obtained from the UK trials COV001 and COV002, which included a single-blind randomized controlled phase 2/3 trial of AZD1222 (ChAdOx1 nCoV-19) in healthy adults. For TCRbeta chain sequencing, PBMC samples from trial participants were taken at day 0 and at day 28 after the second dose. The study at large found these results: Reportedly, close to half of the unique spike-specific TCRs recognized epitopes lying outside the regions that are mutated in the B.1.351 and B.1.1.7 variants. After two AZD1222 doses, spike-specific TCR breadth and depth were significantly higher than at day 0 and than in MenACWY recipients. Participants were mostly white British, with more females than males. The authors suggested clonal diversity may have been underestimated. Conclusions about previously exposed vaccinees are limited because only six or seven AZD1222 recipients were SARS-CoV-2 seropositive at baseline. Because no samples from the day 14 peak response were available, repertoires could be characterized only after the peak T cell response. The whole spike protein was spanned by vaccine-associated CD4 TCRs, and dominant responses were seen in regions 160-218 and 743-854. The 56-69-year group was small, and its depth increase did not reach significance, likely because of low power.

The receptor comes from an adult who received the AZD1222 COVID-19 vaccine. Specimen: peripheral blood, collected 28 days after the second AZD1222 dose.

CDR3 protein: CASGHTWGNTEAFF. The nucleotide sequence reads as follows: TGTGCCAGCGGACACACATGGGGGAACACTGAAGCTTTCTTT. The chain is made from TRBV6-5 and TRBJ1-1, and perhaps TRBD1 as D gene, on 5 matching bases. The trim is 8 bases for V and 1 base for J, with a gap of 14 bases between the germline ends. CDR1 and CDR2 are read off the germline V gene as MNHEY and SVGAGI. Spanning cysteine to phenylalanine, the CDR3 consists of 14 amino acids. Just the 42-base CDR3 DNA is kept, in frame starting at base 1.